The 18 T cell receptor beta chains below all came from one sample that was sequenced in a study of blood T cell repertoires in COVID-19. Measured with immunoSEQ multiplex PCR; TCRdb has only the in-frame clones, and not every one. The data contain 120,000 to 150,000 clones, around 84% of them seen just once; the ten biggest clones take up 5.8%. Sequenced: PBMCs or T cells enriched from blood (not recorded which). These receptor sequences come from a woman in her forties or fifties who had been exposed to COVID-19.

The gene calls are TRBV10-1 and TRBJ1-5; tentatively, D is TRBD1 (5 bases). Trimming cost V 4 bases and J 6 bases, with 10 bases left between them. Germline V gene lookup returns CDR1 WNHNN and CDR2 SYGVQD (reference sequence). This CDR3 is 13 amino acids long. In nucleotides, the CDR3 is TGCGCCAGCAGTGCAGGGAAGGGTCAGCCCCAGCATTTT. Translation: CASSAGKGQPQHF.

The chain joins TRBV5-4 to TRBJ2-1, with 10 positions matching TRBD1. From germline, CDR1 is SGHNT and CDR2 YYREEE (reference sequence). The V and J ends lost 9 bases and 0 bases, in that order; junction bases with no gene match: 3. The CDR3 has 14 amino acids. The CDR3 region is CAIRDRGSYNEQFF. CDR3 bases: TGTGCCATAAGGGACAGGGGCTCCTACAATGAGCAGTTCTTC.

The chain uses TRBV5-4 and TRBJ2-3; D may be TRBD1 (6 bases). Germline-derived CDR1 and CDR2 are SGHNT and YYREEE (reference sequence). The length of the CDR3 is 14 residues. The V gene lost 0 bases and the J gene lost 4 bases, with 9 bases spanning the gap. CDR3 DNA sequence: TGTGCCAGCAGCTTGGCAGGGGCGCCAGATACGCAGTATTTT. Its protein is CASSLAGAPDTQYF. Full variable domain (rest looked up from reference TRBV5-4 and TRBJ2-3): ETGVTQSPTHLIKTRGQQVTLRCSSQSGHNTVSWYQQALGQGPQFIFQYYREEENGRGNFPPRFSGLQFPNYSSELNVNALELDDSALYLCASSLAGAPDTQYFGPGTRLTVL.

The chain couples TRBV5-4 to TRBJ1-1; D is ambiguous. Germline CDR1 is SGHNT and CDR2 is YYREEE (reference sequence). The CDR3 has 15 residues. Trimming left V 6 bases short and J 7 bases short, with 22 bases between. CDR3: CASIPPTGLRSEAFF. CDR3 in DNA: TGTGCCAGCATTCCTCCCACCGGTTTACGAAGTGAAGCTTTCTTT.

The chain couples TRBV6-5 to TRBJ2-2, with 10 bases aligning to TRBD1. CDR1 MNHEY and CDR2 SVGAGI come from the germline V gene. The ends lost 6 bases at V and 3 bases at J; junction bases unmatched: 4. There are 15 residues in the CDR3. CDR3 in amino acids: CASRPGQGYTGELFF. The DNA for the CDR3 is TGTGCCAGCAGGCCGGGACAGGGGTACACCGGGGAGCTGTTTTTT.

V is TRBV6-5 and J is TRBJ2-6; TRBD2 might be the D (6 bases). Germline V lookup: CDR1 MNHEY, CDR2 SVGAGI. V shed 8 bases and J shed 3 bases, with 14 bases lying between them. The CDR3 spans 15 residues. CDR3 nucleotides: TGTGCCAGCTCATTTCAGGGAGGTGGGGCCAACGTCCTGACTTTC. Encoded protein: CASSFQGGGANVLTF.

This chain connects TRBV30 to TRBJ1-1, with a weak D call TRBD1 (6 bases). This CDR3 is built from 15 residues. The ends were cut back, 1 base at V and 0 bases at J, with 12 bases in the middle. From germline, CDR1 is GTSNPN and CDR2 SVGIG (reference sequence). CDR3 nucleotide sequence: TGTGCCTGGAGTGCCACGAGGGGGATGAACACTGAAGCTTTCTTT. It specifies CAWSATRGMNTEAFF.

The chain recombines TRBV5-6 with TRBJ1-2; 8 positions match TRBD1. The CDR3 totals 14 residues. V shed 4 bases, J shed 3 bases, and the junction held 5 bases outside the gene matches. Per germline, CDR1 SGHDT and CDR2 YYEEEE. The CDR3: CASSDTDRDYGYTF. The CDR3 DNA reads as TGTGCCAGCAGCGACACGGACAGGGACTATGGCTACACCTTC.

The chain joins TRBV9 to TRBJ2-1; 11 bases align to TRBD2. Germline V gene sequence: CDR1 SGDLS, CDR2 YYNGEE. This CDR3 region has 16 residues. V trimming: 2 bases; J trimming: 1 base; junction bases outside the gene matches: 2. For the CDR3, the DNA is TGTGCCAGCAGCGTTAGCGGGGGGGCATCCTACAATGAGCAGTTCTTC. Amino acids: CASSVSGGASYNEQFF.

The chain couples TRBV3-1 (or the pseudogene TRBV3-2) to TRBJ1-4, with D perhaps TRBD1 (5 bases). CDR1 is LGHDT, CDR2 YNNKEL, per germline (reference sequence). The length of the CDR3 is 15 residues. V shed 0 bases and J shed 7 bases, with 12 bases lying between them. In DNA, the CDR3 is TGTGCCAGCAGCCAAGACGAACGCGGGGGTGAAAAACTGTTTTTT. Amino acid sequence: CASSQDERGGEKLFF.

The chain carries TRBV7-9 and TRBJ1-5; D is unresolved. The CDR3 loop spans 13 amino acids. V gave up 0 bases and J gave up 7 bases, with 7 bases separating them. The germline V gene has CDR1 SEHNR and CDR2 FQNEAQ (reference sequence). CDR3 DNA: TGTGCCAGCAGCTTAGCTGTCGGGCAGCCCCAGCATTTT. It codes for CASSLAVGQPQHF.

The chain has TRBV6-9 and TRBJ2-7; perhaps TRBD2 as D (6 bases). V was trimmed by 4 bases and J by 9 bases, leaving 22 bases between them. Germline CDR1 and CDR2: MNHGY and SVAAGI. The CDR3 runs to 15 residues. CDR3 region: CASSCPGSVRRGQYF. For the CDR3, the DNA is TGTGCCAGCAGTTGTCCGGGGTCCGTCCGGAGGGGGCAGTACTTC.

J is TRBJ2-3 and V is TRBV6-1; possibly TRBD1 for D (6 bases). Germline loops: CDR1 MNHNS, CDR2 SASEGT. CDR3 size: 17 residues. Trimming took 0 bases from V and 2 from J, leaving 15 bases between them. The CDR3 bases are TGTGCCAGCAGTGAAGCTCCGACAGGAGCCTACACAGATACGCAGTATTTT. Its protein is CASSEAPTGAYTDTQYF.

The gene calls are TRBV7-9 and TRBJ1-2, with 8 bases identical to TRBD1. Germline V gene lookup returns CDR1 SEHNR and CDR2 FQNEAQ (reference sequence). This CDR3 region has 13 residues. J gave up 5 bases and V 1 base, and 0 bases lay outside the gene matches. CDR3: CASSLGQGYGYTF. The DNA for the CDR3 is TGTGCCAGCAGCTTAGGACAGGGGTATGGCTACACCTTC.

The V and J genes are TRBV5-1 and TRBJ2-3; D unclear. V gave up 0 bases and J gave up 0 bases, with 11 bases separating them. The germline CDR1 and CDR2 sequences are SGHRS and YFSETQ. The CDR3 runs 16 residues. The CDR3 here is CASSLDGVPSTDTQYF. The CDR3 DNA reads as TGCGCCAGCAGCTTGGATGGAGTTCCTAGCACAGATACGCAGTATTTT.

The chain carries TRBV6-2 or TRBV6-3 and TRBJ2-2, with TRBD2 matching over 7 bases. CDR1 MNHEY and CDR2 SVGEGT come from the germline V gene. Germline trimming cut 6 bases from V and 2 bases from J; bases unmatched to any gene: 15. CDR3 size: 18 residues. This chain's CDR3 is CASSRAGREGGNTGELFF. The CDR3 nucleotides are TGTGCCAGCAGCCGCGCGGGGAGGGAAGGCGGTAACACCGGGGAGCTGTTTTTT.

The chain couples TRBV3-1 (or the pseudogene TRBV3-2) to TRBJ1-5, with D tentatively TRBD1 (5 bases). Germline loops: CDR1 LGHDT, CDR2 YNNKEL (reference sequence). The V and J ends lost 1 base and 1 base respectively, with 8 bases between them. The CDR3 is 15 residues long. As DNA, the CDR3 is TGTGCCAGCAGCCAAGGACAGAGGAGCAATCAGCCCCAGCATTTT. Amino acids: CASSQGQRSNQPQHF.

V gene TRBV12-3 or TRBV12-4 combines with J gene TRBJ1-2, with D possibly matching TRBD1 (5 bases). The ends were cut back, 7 bases at V and 4 bases at J, with 10 bases in the middle. This CDR3 contains 12 residues. CDR3 nucleotides: TGTGCCAGCACCTGGAGGGGCTATGGCTACACCTTC. It yields the protein CASTWRGYGYTF.